This TCR beta chain was profiled in a study of blood T cell repertoires in COVID-19. Study-wide background: COVID-19 samples from acute and convalescent phases originated in the United States, Italy and Spain. T cells, B-cell-depleted T cells, or PBMCs supplied cDNA or gDNA.

CDR3 length: 15 residues. After removal of 4 bases from V and 0 bases from J, the junction contained 1 base not matched to a gene. CDR1 is KGHDR, CDR2 SFDVKD, per germline. Authors' processing steps: Amplified reference gene primers provided the basis for estimating nucleated cell counts. Data came from immunoSEQ multiplex PCR; TCRdb stores just in-frame clones and leaves some out. V, J and clone size are taken as reported in that table, and D and trimming were inferred from the DNA itself. The table records about 160,000 clones, 65% to 90% of them present only once. The chain has TRBV24-1 and TRBJ1-3, with 8 bases that match TRBD1. Sequenced material: peripheral blood. This sequence was found in a man between 70 and 80 years old with acute or convalescent COVID-19. The CDR3 DNA reads as TGTGCCACCAGTGAGACAGGGGCCTCTGGAAACACCATATATTTT. This codes for CATSETGASGNTIYF.